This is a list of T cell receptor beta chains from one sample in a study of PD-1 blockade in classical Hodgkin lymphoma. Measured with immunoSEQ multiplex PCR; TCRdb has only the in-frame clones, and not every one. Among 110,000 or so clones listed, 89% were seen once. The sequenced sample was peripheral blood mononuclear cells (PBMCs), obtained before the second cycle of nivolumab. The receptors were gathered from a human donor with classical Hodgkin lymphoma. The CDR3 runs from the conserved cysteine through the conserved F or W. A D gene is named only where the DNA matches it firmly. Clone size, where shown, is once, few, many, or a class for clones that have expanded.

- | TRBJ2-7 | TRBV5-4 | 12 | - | TGTGCCAGCAGCTTAGGGGACGAAAAGCAGTACTTC | CASSLGDEKQYF
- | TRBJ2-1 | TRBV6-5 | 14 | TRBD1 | TGTGCCAGCAGTTACGGACAGGGGTACAATGAGCAGTTCTTC | CASSYGQGYNEQFF
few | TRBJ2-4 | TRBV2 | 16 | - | TGTGCCAGCAGTGAGGGGCGAGAGGTAGCCAAAAACATTCAGTACTTC | CASSEGREVAKNIQYF
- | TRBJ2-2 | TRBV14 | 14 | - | TGTGCCAGCAGCCAAGTGCGGAACACCGGGGAGCTGTTTTTT | CASSQVRNTGELFF
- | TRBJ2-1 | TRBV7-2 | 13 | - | TGTGCCAGCAGCTTAGAGGGGAGCGATGAGCAGTTCTTC | CASSLEGSDEQFF
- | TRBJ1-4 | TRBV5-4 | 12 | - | TGTGCCAGCAGCTGGGGCACTGAAAAACTGTTTTTT | CASSWGTEKLFF
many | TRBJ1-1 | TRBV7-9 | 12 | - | TGTGCCAGCAGCCGAGGGGCCGCTGAAGCTTTCTTT | CASSRGAAEAFF
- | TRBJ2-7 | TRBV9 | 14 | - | TGTGCCAGCAGCGTAGGACACAGGGACGTTGCGCAGTACTTC | CASSVGHRDVAQYF
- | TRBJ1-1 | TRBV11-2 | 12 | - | TGTGCCAGCAGCGCCGGACACTTTGAAGCTTTCTTT | CASSAGHFEAFF
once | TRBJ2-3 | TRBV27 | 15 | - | TGTGCCATCTCCCCGGGACACCTAAACACAGATACGCAGTATTTT | CAISPGHLNTDTQYF
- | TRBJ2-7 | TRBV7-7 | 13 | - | TGTGCTAGCAGCCCTAATGGAAACCACGAGCAGTACTTC | CASSPNGNHEQYF
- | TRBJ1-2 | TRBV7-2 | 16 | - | TGTGCCAGCAGCTTAGAGCGGGGGAGCGCTAACTATGGCTACACCTTC | CASSLERGSANYGYTF
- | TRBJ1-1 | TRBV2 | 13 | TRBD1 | TGTGCCAGCAGTCGCGGACAGGGGCCGGCTGCTTTCTTT | CASSRGQGPAAFF
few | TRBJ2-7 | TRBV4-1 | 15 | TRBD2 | TGCGCCAGCAGCCAAGGGACTAGCGGACTCTACGAGCAGTACTTC | CASSQGTSGLYEQYF
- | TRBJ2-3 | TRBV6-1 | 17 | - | TGTGCCAGCAGTGAAGCGCTGTTTGAGGGTGGTGCAGATACGCAGTATTTT | CASSEALFEGGADTQYF
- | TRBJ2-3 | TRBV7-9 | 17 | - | TGTGCCAGCAGCTCTCCAATCCCGGGACTGAACACAGATACGCAGTATTTT | CASSSPIPGLNTDTQYF
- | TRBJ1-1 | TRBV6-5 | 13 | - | TGTGCCAGCAGTTACTTCGAGAACACTGAAGCTTTCTTT | CASSYFENTEAFF
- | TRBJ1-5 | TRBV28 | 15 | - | TGTGCCAGCAGCGGGACGCCAGCCTTTAATCAGCCCCAGCATTTT | CASSGTPAFNQPQHF
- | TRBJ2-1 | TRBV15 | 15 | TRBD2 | TGTGCCACCAGCAGAGGGACTAGCGGTTACAATGAGCAGTTCTTC | CATSRGTSGYNEQFF
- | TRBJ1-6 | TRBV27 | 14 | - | TGTGCCAGCAGTTTGGGGGGATTTAATTCACCCCTCCACTTT | CASSLGGFNSPLHF
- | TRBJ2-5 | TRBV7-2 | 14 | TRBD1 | TGTGCCAGCAGCTCCCAGTACAGGGGAGAGACCCAGTACTTC | CASSSQYRGETQYF
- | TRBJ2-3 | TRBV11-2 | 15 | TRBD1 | TGTGCCAGCAGCCTGACAGGGAGTGCAGGAGATACGCAGTATTTT | CASSLTGSAGDTQYF
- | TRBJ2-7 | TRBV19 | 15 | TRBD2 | TGTGCCAGTAGCGTGGGGACTAGCCCCCGATACCAGCAGTACTTC | CASSVGTSPRYQQYF
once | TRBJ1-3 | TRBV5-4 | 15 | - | TGTGCCAGCAGCTTGGGGGGTAACTCTGGAAACACCATATATTTT | CASSLGGNSGNTIYF
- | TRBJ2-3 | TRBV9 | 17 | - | TGTGCCAGCAGCGTAGAAGGGGAGGACAGGTTCACAGATACGCAGTATTTT | CASSVEGEDRFTDTQYF
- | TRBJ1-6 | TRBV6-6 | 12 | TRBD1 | TGTGCCAGCAGACAGGGGGATTCACCCCTCCACTTT | CASRQGDSPLHF
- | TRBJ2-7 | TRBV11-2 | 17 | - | TGTGCCAGCAGCTTAGCTGGGGGGTGGGAGAGGGTCTACGAGCAGTACTTC | CASSLAGGWERVYEQYF
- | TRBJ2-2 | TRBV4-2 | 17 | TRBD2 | TGTGCCAGCAGCCAAGGTGGCCTAGCGGGAGGGGACGGGGAGCTGTTTTTT | CASSQGGLAGGDGELFF
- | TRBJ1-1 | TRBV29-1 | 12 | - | TGCAGCCCCGGAGGGCCCAGGGATGTAGCTTTCTTT | CSPGGPRDVAFF
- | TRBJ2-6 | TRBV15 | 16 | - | TGTGCCACCAGCAGAGATAGGAGCTCTGGGGCCAACGTCCTGACTTTC | CATSRDRSSGANVLTF
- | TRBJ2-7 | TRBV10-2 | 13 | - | TGCGCCAGTTTCAAGGACACCTCCTACGAGCAGTACTTC | CASFKDTSYEQYF
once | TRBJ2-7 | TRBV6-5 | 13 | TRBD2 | TGTGCCAGTAGACTAGCGGGGATCTACGAGCAGTACTTC | CASRLAGIYEQYF
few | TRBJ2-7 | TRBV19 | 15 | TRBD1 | TGTGCCAGTAGTGCCACCGGGACAGGGGCTAGCGAGCAGTACTTC | CASSATGTGASEQYF
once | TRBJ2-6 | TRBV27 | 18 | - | TGTGCCAGCAGTTTATACACCCTGGCTCCCTCTGGGGCCAACGTCCTGACTTTC | CASSLYTLAPSGANVLTF
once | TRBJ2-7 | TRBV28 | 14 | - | TGTGCCAGCAGTTCCACCATAACCCACTACGAGCAGTACTTC | CASSSTITHYEQYF
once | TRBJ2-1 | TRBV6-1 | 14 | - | TGTGCCAGCAGTGAAAACGGGGTTTACAATGAGCAGTTCTTC | CASSENGVYNEQFF
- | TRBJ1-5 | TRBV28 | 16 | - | TGTGCCAGCAGTTTGATTTCATTCCGGGTCAATCAGCCCCAGCATTTT | CASSLISFRVNQPQHF
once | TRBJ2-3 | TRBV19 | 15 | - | TGTGCCAGTAGCCGGGACTCCGATTACACAGATACGCAGTATTTT | CASSRDSDYTDTQYF
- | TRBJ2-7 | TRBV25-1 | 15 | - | TGTGCCAGCAGTGAATCAAGGGTTGGGGGCGTCGAGCAGTACTTC | CASSESRVGGVEQYF